The TCR beta chain described here comes from a study of T cells after yellow fever vaccination. Study details: Low-cell-number fractions were prepared with SMART-Seq v4 Ultra Low Input. Study-level findings and limits: Clonotypes shared by both compartments, CD4 and CD8, made up a small share.

CDR1 and CDR2 (germline): SGHTA, FQGNSA. Deletions cut 5 bases from V and 7 bases from J, with 12 bases between. The CDR3 contains 13 residues. 5'RACE template switching produced TCR cDNA carrying a universal primer site and UMIs. A single record per CDR3 protein comes from TCRdb applying MiXCR to the 5' RACE reads. The profile shows fewer than 450,000 distinct CDR3 sequences, 7% to 10% of them singletons. This clonotype was observed at least ten times. Its specificity is unknown. Source: PBMCs, taken roughly 46 days after the first yellow fever vaccination. The V call is TRBV7-2, the J call TRBJ2-1; D unclear. The sequence derives from a young man who received the YFV17D yellow fever vaccine. CDR3 nucleotide sequence: TGTGCCAGCAGCCCTCGAATTAGGAATGAGCAGTTCTTC. Protein product: CASSPRIRNEQFF.